This T cell receptor (beta chain) was profiled in a study of response to subunit inactivated influenza vaccine. Study findings and constraints: T cells newly recruited by each seasonal influenza vaccination are few, the authors suggested.

TCRdb used MiXCR to reprocess the RT-PCR reads, holding one entry per CDR3 protein. The sample carries about 180,000 distinct CDR3 sequences, about 9.3% recorded once. This clonotype was seen a handful of times. Its cognate antigen is unknown. V lost 5 bases to trimming and J lost 4 bases, with 11 bases between them. This CDR3 is 13 amino acids long. CDR1 is SGHTA, CDR2 FQGNSA, per germline. This receptor was identified in a man in his fifties who received an inactivated influenza vaccine. This sample comprised non-naive T cells sorted from PBMCs, obtained on the day of vaccination. V and J are TRBV7-2 and TRBJ2-5, with no clear D. The CDR3 DNA reads as TGTGCCAGCAGCGGAGAGGTTTTAGAGACCCAGTACTTC. It encodes CASSGEVLETQYF.